The clone carrying this T cell receptor (beta chain) came up many times. The CDR3 has 15 residues. Germline-derived CDR1 and CDR2 are SGHRS and YFSETQ. Between the trimmed V and J ends, which lost 4 bases and 3 bases, there was a span of 17 bases. This record belongs to a study of low-dose radiotherapy and immunotherapy resistance in tumors. TRAV- and TRBV-specific primers were used for first-strand cDNA, which covered alpha and beta chains. PCR amplification of the TCRs was performed with Phusion for 15 to 25 PCR cycles, and it relied on a constant-region primer together with a V-primer adapter. TCRdb redid the calling of the reads with MiXCR, one entry per CDR3 protein. The profile shows about 58,000 distinct CDR3 sequences, 23% of them singletons. This sample's time point: after trial treatment. Treatment in this sample: LDRT plus nivolumab, ipilimumab, low-dose cyclophosphamide and aspirin (RACIN trial).

The sequence was obtained from a male donor with prostate cancer. The gene calls are TRBV5-1 and TRBJ2-7; D assignment may be TRBD1 or TRBD2 (6 bases each). This material consisted of PBMCs, taken after low-dose radiotherapy plus immunotherapy. The CDR3 protein is CASSDTSGGGYEQYF. The CDR3 region has the DNA TGCGCCAGCAGCGACACATCTGGAGGGGGCTACGAGCAGTACTTC.